The next 32 T cell receptor beta chains were all read from a single sample in a study of early T cells in non-severe SARS-CoV-2 infection. TCRdb fed the 5' RACE reads into MiXCR, producing one record per CDR3 protein. The sample contains over 35,000 distinct CDR3 sequences, 5% to 6.5% of which appear only once. The input for sequencing was whole blood, taken at baseline. Receptors were obtained from an adult who was a healthcare worker with PCR-confirmed SARS-CoV-2 infection or an uninfected control (not recorded which).

This clonotype was detected only a few times. The chain is built from TRBV19 and TRBJ1-2; no firm D call. Germline V gene lookup returns CDR1 LNHDA and CDR2 SQIVND (reference sequence). Trimming took off 2 bases at V and 6 bases at J, with 16 bases between the two ends. The CDR3 runs 15 residues. CDR3 in amino acids: CASSILGDSLNGYTF. Here the CDR3 DNA reads TGTGCCAGTAGTATACTTGGTGATTCCCTTAATGGCTACACCTTC.

The V and J genes are TRBV6-6 and TRBJ1-1; tentative D call: TRBD1 (5 bases). V was trimmed by 0 bases and J by 11 bases, leaving 13 bases between them. The germline gives CDR1 MNHNY, CDR2 SVGAGI (reference sequence). The CDR3 loop spans 13 amino acids. The CDR3: CASSYSAGSLAFF. CDR3 DNA: TGTGCCAGCAGTTACTCAGCAGGGTCTTTGGCTTTCTTT.

This clonotype was counted ten times or more. The V gene is TRBV29-1, the J gene TRBJ2-4; maybe TRBD1 (5 bases). Germline lookup yields CDR1 SQVTM and CDR2 ANQGSEA. This CDR3 region has 14 residues. V shed 5 bases and J shed 2 bases, with 13 bases lying between them. The CDR3 loop is CSVKFQGSKNIQYF. The DNA of the CDR3 is TGCAGCGTTAAGTTTCAGGGCTCCAAAAACATTCAGTACTTC.

Many counts were recorded for this clonotype. CDR3 DNA: TGTGCCAGCAGCTTGATGACAGAAGAGACCCAGTACTTC. Translation: CASSLMTEETQYF. V is TRBV7-2 and J is TRBJ2-5, with a tentative D call TRBD1 (5 bases). Germline CDR1 SGHTA, CDR2 FQGNSA. This CDR3 comprises 13 residues. The ends were cut back, 3 bases at V and 3 bases at J, with 8 bases in the middle.

Only a few counts were recorded for this clonotype. The chain combines TRBV2 with TRBJ2-7; possibly TRBD2 for D (7 bases). This CDR3 is 12 amino acids long. Trimming shortened V by 5 bases and J by 5 bases, and 10 bases separated the two germline ends. Germline CDR1 reads SNHLY; CDR2 reads FYNNEI. CDR3 bases: TGTGCCAGCAGTCGGGGGGCGAACGAGCAGTACTTC. It specifies CASSRGANEQYF. The full variable domain, its missing parts supplied by reference TRBV2 and TRBJ2-7, is EPEVTQTPSHQVTQMGQEVILRCVPISNHLYFYWYRQILGQKVEFLVSFYNNEISEKSEIFDDQFSVERPDGSNFTLKIRSTKLEDSAMYFCASSRGANEQYFGPGTRLTVT.

This clonotype was seen ten or more times. The chain combines TRBV12-3 or TRBV12-4 with TRBJ1-2; D is possibly TRBD1 (5 bases). CDR3 length equals 11 residues. Deletions cut 3 bases from V and 7 bases from J, with 6 bases between. CDR3 nucleotides: TGTGCCAGCAGTTTCAGGGTTGGCTACACCTTC. Protein sequence: CASSFRVGYTF.

This clonotype was counted between two and nine times. The chain links TRBV2 to TRBJ1-3; D is perhaps TRBD1 (6 bases). CDR1 is SNHLY and CDR2 is FYNNEI in the germline V gene. The V and J ends lost 8 bases and 0 bases respectively, with 8 bases between them. This CDR3 has 13 residues. CDR3 in DNA: TGTGCCAGCGGACAGAGCTCTGGAAACACCATATATTTT. Translating gives CASGQSSGNTIYF.

This clonotype showed up many times. The rearrangement links TRBV3-1 to TRBJ1-4; 9 bases are shared with TRBD1. V dropped 4 bases and J dropped 1; count of bases not matched to a gene: 4. Germline V lookup: CDR1 LGHDT, CDR2 YNNKEL (reference sequence). The CDR3 covers 16 residues. The CDR3 DNA sequence: TGTGCCAGCAGCCGACGGACAGGGGTAACTAATGAAAAACTGTTTTTT. It translates to CASSRRTGVTNEKLFF.

V usage is TRBV7-3 and J usage is TRBJ1-1, with D possibly matching TRBD1 (5 bases). From germline, CDR1 is SGHTA and CDR2 FQGTGA. Trimming removed 5 bases at V and 4 bases at J, with 11 bases between. The CDR3 has 13 amino acids. This CDR3 reads CASSLQVTTEAFF. CDR3 bases: TGTGCCAGCAGCCTACAGGTGACCACTGAAGCTTTCTTT. Using reference TRBV7-3 and TRBJ1-1 for the parts outside the CDR3, the full variable domain is GAGVSQTPSNKVTEKGKYVELRCDPISGHTALYWYRQSLGQGPEFLIYFQGTGAADDSGLPNDRFFAVRPEGSVSTLKIQRTERGDSAVYLCASSLQVTTEAFFGQGTRLTVV.

The chain couples TRBV12-3 or TRBV12-4 to TRBJ2-5; no clear D. Between the trimmed V and J ends, which lost 6 bases and 3 bases, there was a span of 14 bases. This CDR3 is built from 14 residues. As DNA, the CDR3 is TGTGCCAGCAGAATCCGGCCCATCGAAGAGACCCAGTACTTC. The encoded protein is CASRIRPIEETQYF.

The V gene is TRBV10-3, the J gene TRBJ1-6, with D perhaps TRBD1 (5 bases). The CDR3 is 14 amino acids. The germline CDR1 and CDR2 sequences are ENHRY and SYGVKD. V was pared by 2 bases and J by 9 bases, with 11 bases between. The chain's CDR3 is CAISEGAFGSPLHF. CDR3 bases: TGTGCCATCAGTGAGGGGGCTTTTGGTTCACCCCTCCACTTT.

J is TRBJ2-7 and V is TRBV4-1, with 9 bases fitting TRBD1. CDR1 is MGHRA, CDR2 YSYEKL, per germline. CDR3 length: 15 residues. J gave up 6 bases and V 3 bases, and 9 bases lay outside the gene matches. As DNA, the CDR3 is TGCGCCAGCAGCCACCCGGGACAGGGAATTGGCGAGCAGTACTTC. Its translation is CASSHPGQGIGEQYF.

About this clonotype itself: This could be a read error, since a much larger clone is one nucleotide away. The chain uses TRBV20-1 and TRBJ1-1; D unclear. Trimming took off 3 bases at V and 6 bases at J, with 2 bases between the two ends. CDR1 DFQATT and CDR2 SNEGSKA come from the germline V gene (reference sequence). This CDR3 region has 9 residues. For the CDR3, the DNA is TGCAGTGCTAGCGCTGAAGCTTTCTTT. Translated, it gives CSASAEAFF.

This clonotype came up many times. This chain joins TRBV27 and TRBJ1-2; unclear D gene. With 4 bases removed from V and 4 bases from J, the gap between germline ends came to 10 bases. The CDR3 spans 13 residues. Germline lookup yields CDR1 MNHEY and CDR2 SMNVEV (reference sequence). This chain's CDR3 is CASSSPEGYGYTF. As DNA, the CDR3 is TGTGCCAGCAGTTCTCCAGAGGGCTATGGCTACACCTTC.

This clonotype was recorded at least ten times. The CDR3 DNA reads TGTGCCAGCAGTTTAACCGCACCGAACACCGGGGAGCTGTTTTTT. Its protein is CASSLTAPNTGELFF. The chain links TRBV28 to TRBJ2-2, with D unresolved. Per germline, CDR1 MDHEN and CDR2 SYDVKM. CDR3 size: 15 residues. The V gene lost 2 bases and the J gene lost 0 bases, with 7 bases spanning the gap.

This clonotype was counted ten times or more. This chain connects TRBV7-2 to TRBJ1-3; D is ambiguous. The CDR3 has 13 residues. Germline assignment: CDR1 SGHTA and CDR2 FQGNSA. Trimming pared 1 base from V and 0 bases from J, leaving 1 base between. Here the CDR3 reads CASSLDSGNTIYF. Here the CDR3 DNA reads TGTGCCAGCAGCTTAGACTCTGGAAACACCATATATTTT.

This clonotype was observed at least ten times. The chain combines TRBV7-2 with TRBJ1-5, with 8 positions matching TRBD1. Germline CDR1 reads SGHTA; CDR2 reads FQGNSA. V lost 1 base to trimming and J lost 7 bases; unmatched junction nucleotides: 6. The CDR3 loop spans 15 amino acids. For the CDR3, the DNA is TGTGCCAGCAGCTTAGAAGCAGGGGGCAGGCAGCCCCAGCATTTT. The encoded protein is CASSLEAGGRQPQHF.

This clonotype was found many times. The chain couples TRBV28 to TRBJ2-7, with a possible D match to TRBD1 (5 bases). V lost 8 bases to trimming and J lost 4 bases, with 9 bases between them. Germline V gene lookup returns CDR1 MDHEN and CDR2 SYDVKM. The CDR3 spans 11 residues. The CDR3 nucleotides read TGTGCCAGCCAACAGGTTTACGAGCAGTACTTC. It yields the protein CASQQVYEQYF.

This chain joins TRBV20-1 and TRBJ2-5, with TRBD1 matching over 7 bases. Germline V gene data show CDR1 as DFQATT and CDR2 as SNEGSKA (reference sequence). Trimming removed 3 bases from V and 2 bases from J; junction bases left unmatched: 6. This CDR3 spans 14 amino acids. CDR3 protein: CSARGNRGQETQYF. The CDR3 DNA reads TGCAGTGCTAGGGGTAACAGGGGTCAAGAGACCCAGTACTTC.

The chain joins TRBV12-3 or TRBV12-4 to TRBJ2-5; 7 bases are a match to TRBD1. The ends lost 6 bases at V and 5 bases at J; junction bases unmatched: 12. The CDR3 spans 15 residues. The CDR3 reads CASSQTGLSGETQYF. Here the CDR3 DNA reads TGTGCCAGCAGCCAGACAGGGCTTTCAGGGGAGACCCAGTACTTC.

This clonotype appeared many times. The V call is TRBV30, the J call TRBJ2-5; D gene uncertain. Germline CDR1 reads GTSNPN; CDR2 reads SVGIG (reference sequence). This CDR3 spans 11 amino acids. V was cut by 0 bases and J by 5 bases, with 4 bases left in between. The CDR3 loop is CAWSVLETQYF. The CDR3 coding sequence is TGTGCCTGGAGTGTACTTGAGACCCAGTACTTC.

This clonotype appeared many times. The CDR3 DNA sequence: TGTGCCAGCAGCTTGGGACTAGCGGGGGCGAACACCGGGGAGCTGTTTTTT. It specifies CASSLGLAGANTGELFF. The J gene is TRBJ2-2, the V gene TRBV5-4; 12 positions match TRBD2. CDR1 and CDR2 from the germline V gene are SGHNT and YYREEE (reference sequence). The length of the CDR3 is 17 residues. Germline trimming cut 0 bases from V and 0 bases from J; bases unmatched to any gene: 0.

This clonotype was detected ten times or more. The chain is built from TRBV5-1 and TRBJ1-1; TRBD1 aligns across 8 bases. CDR1 is SGHRS, CDR2 YFSETQ, per germline. Germline trimming cut 4 bases from V and 0 bases from J; bases unmatched to any gene: 11. This CDR3 has 17 amino acids. The DNA of the CDR3 is TGCGCCAGCAGCAGCGGGACAGGAATCAGCATGAACACTGAAGCTTTCTTT. This sequence encodes CASSSGTGISMNTEAFF.

This chain uses TRBV20-1 with TRBJ2-3, with TRBD2 matching 8 bases. Germline CDR1 is DFQATT and CDR2 is SNEGSKA (reference sequence). V lost 6 bases to trimming and J lost 4 bases; unmatched junction nucleotides: 9. The CDR3 is made up of 14 amino acids. As DNA, the CDR3 is TGCAGTGCCCCTGGGGTAGCGGGGCCAGATACGCAGTATTTT. Translated: CSAPGVAGPDTQYF.

Only a few counts were recorded for this clonotype. V usage is TRBV7-8 and J usage is TRBJ2-7; the D call may be TRBD1 or TRBD2 (6 bases each). V was shortened by 5 bases and J by 0 bases, with 26 bases between the two germline ends. The CDR3 has 19 residues. Germline V lookup: CDR1 SGHVS, CDR2 FQNEAQ. CDR3 loop: CASSPYRVSWGVSSYEQYF. CDR3 nucleotide sequence: TGTGCCAGCAGCCCGTACAGGGTTTCGTGGGGGGTAAGCTCCTACGAGCAGTACTTC.

This clonotype has a count of ten or more. CDR3 nucleotide sequence: TGTGCCAGCAGTTCCGGGGGAACACCCTACAATGAGCAGTTCTTC. It encodes CASSSGGTPYNEQFF. The chain employs TRBV12-3 or TRBV12-4 and TRBJ2-1, with a weak D call TRBD2 (6 bases). This CDR3 is built from 15 residues. Trimming left V 4 bases short and J 2 bases short, with 12 bases between.

This clonotype has only a few counts. The V call is TRBV6-5, the J call TRBJ1-5; 8 nucleotides match TRBD1. Germline V lookup: CDR1 MNHEY, CDR2 SVGAGI. This CDR3 is 14 amino acids long. Trimming took 5 bases from V and 7 from J; bases not matched to a gene: 7. CDR3 in amino acids: CASSPGQARQPQHF. CDR3 in DNA: TGTGCCAGCAGTCCGGGACAGGCCCGCCAGCCCCAGCATTTT.

This clonotype was counted only a few times. CDR3 region: CASSLATSSSYEQYF. CDR3 DNA: TGTGCCAGCAGCTTAGCGACTAGCTCTTCCTACGAGCAGTACTTC. The chain uses TRBV7-8 and TRBJ2-7, with 7 positions matching TRBD2. This CDR3 contains 15 residues. The germline gives CDR1 SGHVS, CDR2 FQNEAQ. V gave up 0 bases and J gave up 1 base; unmatched junction bases: 3.

This clonotype was picked up many times. The chain has TRBV5-1 and TRBJ2-7; no reliable D call. This CDR3 is built from 14 residues. CDR1 and CDR2 (germline): SGHRS, YFSETQ. Trimming shortened V by 4 bases and J by 3 bases, and 14 bases separated the two germline ends. The CDR3 here is CASSVPDVRYEQYF. CDR3 coding DNA: TGCGCCAGCAGCGTACCGGACGTCCGCTACGAGCAGTACTTC.

This clonotype was recorded many times. This chain links TRBV12-3 or TRBV12-4 with TRBJ2-3; D perhaps matches TRBD1 (6 bases). V was shortened by 8 bases and J by 4 bases, with 19 bases between the two germline ends. This CDR3 has 15 residues. The CDR3 spells CASPAGWGLADTQYF. The CDR3 DNA follows: TGTGCCAGCCCGGCCGGGTGGGGGCTGGCAGATACGCAGTATTTT.

The sample holds many counts of this clonotype. J is TRBJ2-7 and V is TRBV12-3 or TRBV12-4, with unresolved D. The length of the CDR3 is 13 residues. Trimming took 7 bases from V and 4 from J, leaving 14 bases between them. The CDR3 nucleotides read TGTGCCAGCACCTCCCGGGCGCTGTACGAGCAGTACTTC. Translation: CASTSRALYEQYF.

This clonotype has a count of ten or more. The chain employs TRBV27 and TRBJ2-7; 8 nucleotides match TRBD2. The germline CDR1 and CDR2 sequences are MNHEY and SMNVEV (reference sequence). The CDR3 has 13 amino acids. With 7 bases clipped from V and 8 bases from J, the junction kept 10 bases outside the gene matches. The CDR3 nucleotides are TGTGCCAGCACTCCTTCGGGACTAGGGAAGCAGTACTTC. Protein product: CASTPSGLGKQYF.